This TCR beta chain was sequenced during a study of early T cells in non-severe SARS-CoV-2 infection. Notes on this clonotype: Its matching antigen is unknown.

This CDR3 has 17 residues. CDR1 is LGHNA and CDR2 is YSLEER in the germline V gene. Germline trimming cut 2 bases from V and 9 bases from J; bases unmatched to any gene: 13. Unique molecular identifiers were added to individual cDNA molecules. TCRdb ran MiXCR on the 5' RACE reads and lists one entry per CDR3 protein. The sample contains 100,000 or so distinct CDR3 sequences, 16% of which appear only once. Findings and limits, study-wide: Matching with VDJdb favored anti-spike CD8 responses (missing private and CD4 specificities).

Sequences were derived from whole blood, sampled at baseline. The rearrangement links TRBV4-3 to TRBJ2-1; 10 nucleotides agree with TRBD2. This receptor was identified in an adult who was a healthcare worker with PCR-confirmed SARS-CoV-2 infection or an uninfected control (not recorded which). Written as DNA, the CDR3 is TGCGCCAGCAGCCAAATGGGTCTAGCGGGAGAGGGTGGTGAGCAGTTCTTC. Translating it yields CASSQMGLAGEGGEQFF.